Described below is a single T cell receptor beta chain sequence and its context. The data were obtained in a study of blood T cell repertoires in COVID-19. Original processing notes: Estimation of nucleated cell counts was performed using reference gene primer amplification. The data were produced by immunoSEQ multiplex PCR, yet TCRdb's version contains in-frame clones alone and is incomplete. The D gene and trimming were derived from the DNA, and the V and J assignments and clone size from that table. The sample carries 95,000 to 110,000 clones, about four fifths recorded once. V shed 1 base and J shed 3 bases, with 6 bases lying between them. The CDR3 runs to 13 residues.

The chain carries TRBV12-3 or TRBV12-4 and TRBJ1-2, with D tentatively TRBD1 (5 bases). The receptor comes from a human donor in a cohort sampled during active COVID-19. The sample taken for sequencing was peripheral blood. The CDR3 sequence is CASSLGQYYGYTF. DNA for the CDR3: TGTGCCAGCAGTTTAGGACAGTACTATGGCTACACCTTC.